This record concerns one T cell receptor (beta chain) sequence. The record originates from a study of shared clonotypes between healthy human individuals. Trimming shortened V by 2 bases and J by 2 bases, and 19 bases separated the two germline ends. The germline gives CDR1 SGHVS, CDR2 FQNEAQ. CDR3 length: 18 residues. Naive CD8 cells lacked CD45RO, underwent positive selection for CCR7 and left out terminally differentiated effector memory CD45RA+ cells. Donors comprised only Caucasian adults living in Nashville, Tennessee. In replicate PCRs of sorted subsets, about 220 ng DNA, approximately 32,000 T cell genomes, was used. Clones were sequenced by immunoSEQ multiplex PCR, and TCRdb holds only the in-frame ones, with some missing. The sample has around 1.9 million clones; just under 95% are singletons.

Sample: naive CD8+ T cells from PBMCs. This TCR came from a man between 18 and 35 years old in good health. Some clones in this sample may be carry-over from other donors' samples. The rearrangement links TRBV7-8 to TRBJ2-1; D may be TRBD2 (5 bases). The CDR3 here is CASSLSLLGSPAYNEQFF. The CDR3 bases are TGTGCCAGCAGCTTATCTCTTTTGGGGAGCCCAGCCTACAATGAGCAGTTCTTC.